Presented here are 7 T cell receptor beta chains from one specimen sequenced in a study of blood T cells in healthy people across ages. A J-beta primer mix and a sample-barcoded 5' primer were used in a second PCR of about 7 to 12 cycles. TCRdb passed the 5' RACE reads through MiXCR, listing each CDR3 protein once. Of 1.4 million or so distinct CDR3 sequences listed, less than 45% are singletons. Specimen: blood. Receptor source: a woman between 18 and 29 years old in good health.

This clonotype was detected a few times. The rearrangement joins TRBV7-9 to TRBJ2-7; 7 nucleotides match TRBD2. Unmatched junction bases numbered 3, after V lost 1 base and J lost 3 bases. Looked up from germline, CDR1 is SEHNR and CDR2 is FQNEAQ (reference sequence). The CDR3 loop spans 14 amino acids. CDR3 sequence: CASSLVASGYEQYF. The CDR3 nucleotides read TGTGCCAGCAGCTTAGTGGCTAGCGGCTACGAGCAGTACTTC.

This clonotype was observed a handful of times. This chain connects TRBV7-2 to TRBJ2-1, with D unclear. Trimming took off 7 bases at V and 0 bases at J, with 13 bases between the two ends. The CDR3 totals 15 residues. Germline assignment: CDR1 SGHTA and CDR2 FQGNSA. The DNA of the CDR3 is TGTGCCAGCACCCAAGATAAGGGCTCCTACAATGAGCAGTTCTTC. It translates to CASTQDKGSYNEQFF.

This clonotype showed up just once. A much larger clone lies a single base off, so this may be a read error. The J gene is TRBJ2-7, the V gene TRBV3-1; D uncertain. The tail of the sequence fits TRBJ2-5 better, so the J call may be wrong. Looked up from germline, CDR1 is LGHDT and CDR2 is YNNKEL (reference sequence). The CDR3 runs to 12 residues. This CDR3 is CARSQVEKTQYF. The CDR3 nucleotides read TGTGCCCGCAGCCAAGTTGAGAAGACCCAGTACTTC.

The V call is TRBV4-3, the J call TRBJ2-5; D gene uncertain. Looked up from germline, CDR1 is LGHNA and CDR2 is YSLEER. The CDR3 is 16 amino acids. Trimming shortened V by 4 bases and J by 5 bases, and 20 bases separated the two germline ends. CDR3 DNA sequence: TGCGCCAGCAGCCCCCCGGAGCGAGGAAGAATGGAGACCCAGTACTTC. Translating it yields CASSPPERGRMETQYF.

Only a few counts were recorded for this clonotype. The J gene is TRBJ2-5, the V gene TRBV12-3 or TRBV12-4; either TRBD1 or TRBD2 may supply D (6 bases each). Trimming shortened V by 5 bases and J by 3 bases, and 10 bases separated the two germline ends. This CDR3 is built from 13 residues. The CDR3 region is CASSVRGEETQYF. The CDR3 bases are TGTGCCAGCAGTGTTAGGGGGGAAGAGACCCAGTACTTC.

The chain uses TRBV6-5 and TRBJ1-2; a weak D match, TRBD1 (5 bases). This CDR3 region has 11 residues. Trimming removed 6 bases from V and 8 bases from J, with 10 bases in between. Per germline, CDR1 MNHEY and CDR2 SVGAGI. CDR3 in DNA: TGTGCCAGCAGGGCAGGGTGGGGCTACACCTTC. Amino acids: CASRAGWGYTF.

This chain uses TRBV7-9 with TRBJ1-4; TRBD1 matches 10 bases. The V and J ends lost 4 bases and 10 bases, in that order; junction bases with no gene match: 6. CDR3 length: 14 residues. Germline loops: CDR1 SEHNR, CDR2 FQNEAQ (reference sequence). CDR3 loop: CASSWGTGDVKLFF. DNA of the CDR3: TGTGCCAGCAGCTGGGGGACAGGGGACGTAAAACTGTTTTTT.